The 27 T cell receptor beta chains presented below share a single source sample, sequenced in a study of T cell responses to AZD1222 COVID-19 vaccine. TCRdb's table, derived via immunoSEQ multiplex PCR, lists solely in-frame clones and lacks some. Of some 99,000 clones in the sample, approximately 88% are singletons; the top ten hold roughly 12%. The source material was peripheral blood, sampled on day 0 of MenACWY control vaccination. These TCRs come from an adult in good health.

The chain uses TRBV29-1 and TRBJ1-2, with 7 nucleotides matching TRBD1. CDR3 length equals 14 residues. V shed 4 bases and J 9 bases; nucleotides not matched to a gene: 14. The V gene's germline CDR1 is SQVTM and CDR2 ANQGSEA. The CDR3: CSVVATVQGNRYTF. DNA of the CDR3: TGCAGCGTTGTAGCCACTGTACAGGGGAATCGCTACACCTTC.

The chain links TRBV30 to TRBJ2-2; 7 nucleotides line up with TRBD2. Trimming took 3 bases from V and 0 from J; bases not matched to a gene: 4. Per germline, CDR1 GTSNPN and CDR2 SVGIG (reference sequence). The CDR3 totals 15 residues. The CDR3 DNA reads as TGTGCCTGGAGCAGACTAGCAACGAACACCGGGGAGCTGTTTTTT. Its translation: CAWSRLATNTGELFF.

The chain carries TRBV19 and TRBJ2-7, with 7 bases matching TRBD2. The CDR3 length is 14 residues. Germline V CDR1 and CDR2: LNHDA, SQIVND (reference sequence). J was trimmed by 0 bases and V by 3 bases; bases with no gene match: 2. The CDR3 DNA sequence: TGTGCCAGTAGTATCCGGACTAGCTCCTACGAGCAGTACTTC. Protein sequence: CASSIRTSSYEQYF.

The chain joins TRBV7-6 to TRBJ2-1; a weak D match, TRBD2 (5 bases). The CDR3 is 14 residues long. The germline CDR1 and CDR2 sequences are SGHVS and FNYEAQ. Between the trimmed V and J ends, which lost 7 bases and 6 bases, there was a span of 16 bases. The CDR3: CASILTRNSNEQFF. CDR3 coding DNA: TGTGCCAGCATCCTTACTAGGAACAGCAATGAGCAGTTCTTC. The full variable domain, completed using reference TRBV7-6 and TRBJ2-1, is GAGVSQSPRYKVTKRGQDVALRCDPISGHVSLYWYRQALGQGPEFLTYFNYEAQQDKSGLPNDRFSAERPEGSISTLTIQRTEQRDSAMYRCASILTRNSNEQFFGPGTRLTVL.

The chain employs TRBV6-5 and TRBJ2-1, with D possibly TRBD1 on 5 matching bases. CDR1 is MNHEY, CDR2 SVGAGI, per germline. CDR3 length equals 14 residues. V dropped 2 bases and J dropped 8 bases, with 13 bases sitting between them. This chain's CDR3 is CASSYGQRVDEQFF. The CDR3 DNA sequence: TGTGCCAGCAGTTACGGACAAAGAGTTGATGAGCAGTTCTTC.

CDR3 in amino acids: CASSPQQATLEQYF. The CDR3 coding sequence is TGTGCCAGCAGCCCTCAACAGGCGACCCTCGAGCAGTACTTC. The chain employs TRBV5-5 and TRBJ2-7; a possible D gene is TRBD1 (5 bases). This CDR3 has 14 amino acids. Trimming stripped 4 bases from V and 6 bases from J, with 17 bases between. In germline, CDR1 is SGHKS, CDR2 YYEKEE (reference sequence).

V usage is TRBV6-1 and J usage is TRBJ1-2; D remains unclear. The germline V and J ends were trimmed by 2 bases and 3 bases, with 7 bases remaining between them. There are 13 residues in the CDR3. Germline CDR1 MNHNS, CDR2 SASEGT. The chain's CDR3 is CASSERSYYGYTF. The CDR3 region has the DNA TGTGCCAGCAGTGAAAGGTCCTACTATGGCTACACCTTC.

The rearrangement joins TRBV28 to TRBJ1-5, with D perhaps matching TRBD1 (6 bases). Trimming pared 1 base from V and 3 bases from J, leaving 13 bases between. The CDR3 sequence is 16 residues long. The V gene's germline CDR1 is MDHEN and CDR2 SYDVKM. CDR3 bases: TGTGCCAGCAGTTTATTGCAGGGGATATACAATCAGCCCCAGCATTTT. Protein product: CASSLLQGIYNQPQHF.

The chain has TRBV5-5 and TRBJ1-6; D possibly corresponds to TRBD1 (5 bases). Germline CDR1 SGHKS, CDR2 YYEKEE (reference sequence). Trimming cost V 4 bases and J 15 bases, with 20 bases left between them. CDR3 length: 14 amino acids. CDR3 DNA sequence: TGTGCCAGCAGCCTAACCCTATTGGGGGGTCACCTCCACTTT. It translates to CASSLTLLGGHLHF.

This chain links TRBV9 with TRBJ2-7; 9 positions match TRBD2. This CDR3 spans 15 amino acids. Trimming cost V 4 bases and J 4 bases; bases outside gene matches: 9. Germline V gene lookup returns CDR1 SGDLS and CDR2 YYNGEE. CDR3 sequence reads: CASSSAGGAGYEQYF. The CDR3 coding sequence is TGTGCCAGCAGCTCAGCGGGGGGCGCAGGATACGAGCAGTACTTC.

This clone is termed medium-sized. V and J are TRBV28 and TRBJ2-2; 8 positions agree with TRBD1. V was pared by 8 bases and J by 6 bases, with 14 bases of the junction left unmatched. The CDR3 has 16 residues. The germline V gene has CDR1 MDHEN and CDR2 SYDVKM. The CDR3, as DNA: TGTGCCAGCGGTCCCTTGGACAGGGAGTTTTCCGGGGAGCTGTTTTTT. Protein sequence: CASGPLDREFSGELFF.

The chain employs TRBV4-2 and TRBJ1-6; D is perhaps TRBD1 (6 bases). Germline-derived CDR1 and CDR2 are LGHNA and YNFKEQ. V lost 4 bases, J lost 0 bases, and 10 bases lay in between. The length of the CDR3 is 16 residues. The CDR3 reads CASSRDTSSYNSPLHF. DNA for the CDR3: TGTGCCAGCAGCCGGGACACAAGCTCCTATAATTCACCCCTCCACTTT.

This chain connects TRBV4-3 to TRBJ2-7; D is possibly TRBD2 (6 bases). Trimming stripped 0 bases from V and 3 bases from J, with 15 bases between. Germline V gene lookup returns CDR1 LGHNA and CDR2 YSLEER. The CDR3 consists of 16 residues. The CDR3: CASSQDVVGTGYEQYF. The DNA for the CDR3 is TGCGCCAGCAGCCAAGATGTGGTCGGGACTGGCTACGAGCAGTACTTC.

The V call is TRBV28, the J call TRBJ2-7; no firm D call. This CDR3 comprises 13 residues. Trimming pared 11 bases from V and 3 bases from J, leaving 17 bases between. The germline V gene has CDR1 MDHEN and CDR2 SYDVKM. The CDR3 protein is CAASSRNLYEQYF. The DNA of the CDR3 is TGTGCCGCCTCGAGCCGGAACCTCTACGAGCAGTACTTC.

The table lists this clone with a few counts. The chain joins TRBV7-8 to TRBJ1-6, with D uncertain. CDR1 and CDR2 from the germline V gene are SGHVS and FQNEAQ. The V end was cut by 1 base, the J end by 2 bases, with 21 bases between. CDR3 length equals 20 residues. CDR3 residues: CASSLGVGGGSRPYNSPLHF. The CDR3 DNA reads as TGTGCCAGCAGCTTAGGGGTTGGAGGTGGAAGCCGCCCCTATAATTCACCCCTCCACTTT.

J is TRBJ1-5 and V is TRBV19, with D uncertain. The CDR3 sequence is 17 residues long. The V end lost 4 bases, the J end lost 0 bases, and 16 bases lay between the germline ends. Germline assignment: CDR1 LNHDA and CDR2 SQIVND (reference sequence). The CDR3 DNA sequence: TGTGCCAGTAGTACTTTAACCGGGCGATATAGCAATCAGCCCCAGCATTTT. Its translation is CASSTLTGRYSNQPQHF.

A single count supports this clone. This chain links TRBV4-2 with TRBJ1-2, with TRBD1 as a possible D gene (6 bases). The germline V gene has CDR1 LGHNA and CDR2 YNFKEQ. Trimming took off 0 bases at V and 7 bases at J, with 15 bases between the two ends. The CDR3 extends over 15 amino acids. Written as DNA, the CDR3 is TGTGCCAGCAGCCAAGAATTAGGATGGGACATTGGCTACACCTTC. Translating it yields CASSQELGWDIGYTF.

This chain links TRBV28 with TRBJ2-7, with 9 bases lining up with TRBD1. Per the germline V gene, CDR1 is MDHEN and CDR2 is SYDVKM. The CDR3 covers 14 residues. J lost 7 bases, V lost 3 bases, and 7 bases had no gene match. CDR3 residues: CASSFRDRVGEQYF. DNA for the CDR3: TGTGCCAGCAGTTTCCGGGACAGGGTGGGTGAGCAGTACTTC.

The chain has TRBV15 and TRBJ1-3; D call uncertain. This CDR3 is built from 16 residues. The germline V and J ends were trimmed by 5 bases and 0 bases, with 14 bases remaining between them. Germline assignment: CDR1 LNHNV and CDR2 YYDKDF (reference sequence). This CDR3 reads CATSPGGFNSGNTIYF. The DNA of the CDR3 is TGTGCCACCAGCCCAGGCGGCTTCAACTCTGGAAACACCATATATTTT.

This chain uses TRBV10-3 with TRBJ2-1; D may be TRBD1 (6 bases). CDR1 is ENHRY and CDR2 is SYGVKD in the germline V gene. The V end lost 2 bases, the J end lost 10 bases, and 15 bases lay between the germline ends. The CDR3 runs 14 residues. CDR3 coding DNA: TGTGCCATCAGTGAGGCAACCAGGGGTGCCGAGCAGTTCTTC. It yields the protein CAISEATRGAEQFF.

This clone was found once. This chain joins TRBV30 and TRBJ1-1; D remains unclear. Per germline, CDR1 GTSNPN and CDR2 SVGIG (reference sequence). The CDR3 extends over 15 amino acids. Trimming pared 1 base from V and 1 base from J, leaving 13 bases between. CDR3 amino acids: CAWSGEWQSNTEAFF. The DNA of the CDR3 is TGTGCCTGGAGTGGGGAATGGCAGTCGAACACTGAAGCTTTCTTT.

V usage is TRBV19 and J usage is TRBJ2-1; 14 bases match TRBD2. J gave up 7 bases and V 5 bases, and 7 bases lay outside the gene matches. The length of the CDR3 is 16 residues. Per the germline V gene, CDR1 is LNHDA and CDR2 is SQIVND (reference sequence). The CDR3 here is CASSPRLAGGRNEQFF. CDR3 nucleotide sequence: TGTGCCAGTAGTCCAAGACTAGCGGGGGGGCGGAATGAGCAGTTCTTC.

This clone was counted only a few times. The CDR3 loop reads CASSELSSGGPNEQFF. The CDR3 DNA follows: TGTGCCAGCAGTGAGCTCTCGTCGGGAGGGCCAAATGAGCAGTTCTTC. The chain is built from TRBV6-4 and TRBJ2-1; 8 bases are a match to TRBD2. With 3 bases clipped from V and 7 bases from J, the junction kept 11 bases outside the gene matches. Germline CDR1 and CDR2: MRHNA and SNTAGT. The length of the CDR3 is 16 residues.

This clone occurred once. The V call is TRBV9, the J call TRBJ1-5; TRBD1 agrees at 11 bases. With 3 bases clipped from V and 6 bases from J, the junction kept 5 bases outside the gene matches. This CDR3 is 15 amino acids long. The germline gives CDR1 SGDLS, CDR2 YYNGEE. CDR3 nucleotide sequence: TGTGCCAGCAGCGCCGGGACAGGGGGTCTTCAGCCCCAGCATTTT. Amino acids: CASSAGTGGLQPQHF.

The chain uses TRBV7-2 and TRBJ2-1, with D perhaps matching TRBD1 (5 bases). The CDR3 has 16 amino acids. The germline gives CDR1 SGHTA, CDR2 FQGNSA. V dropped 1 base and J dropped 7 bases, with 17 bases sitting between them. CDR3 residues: CASSLGGRAVGNEQFF. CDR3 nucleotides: TGTGCCAGCAGCTTAGGAGGCAGGGCGGTTGGGAATGAGCAGTTCTTC.

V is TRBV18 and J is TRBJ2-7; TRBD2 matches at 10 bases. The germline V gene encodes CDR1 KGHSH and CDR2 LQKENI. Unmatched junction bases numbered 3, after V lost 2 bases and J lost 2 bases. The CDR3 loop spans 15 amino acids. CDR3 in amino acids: CASSPTSGDPYEQYF. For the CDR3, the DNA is TGTGCCAGCTCACCAACTAGCGGGGACCCCTACGAGCAGTACTTC.

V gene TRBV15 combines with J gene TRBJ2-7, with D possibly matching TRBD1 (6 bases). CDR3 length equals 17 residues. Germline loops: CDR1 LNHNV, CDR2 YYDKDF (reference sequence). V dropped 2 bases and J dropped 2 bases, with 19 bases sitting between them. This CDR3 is CATSRPTGQYITYEQYF. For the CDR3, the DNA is TGTGCCACCAGCAGACCGACTGGACAGTATATCACCTACGAGCAGTACTTC.